These 2 T cell receptor beta chains came from one sample sequenced in a study of CD8 T cells in Susac syndrome. cDNA came from about 0.51 to 1 ug RNA primed by random hexamers. TCRdb re-called the immunoSEQ multiplex PCR reads with MiXCR, one entry per CDR3 protein. The repertoire includes some 180,000 distinct CDR3 sequences, 75% to 95% of them detected once, and around 0.1% sits in the top ten. The sequencing sample was made of CD4+ T cells from PBMCs. Receptors originate from a human donor with Susac syndrome.

In this sample, this clonotype turned up once. The CDR3: CASSQGTSSTGELFF. CDR3 sequence (DNA): TGTGCCAGCAGCCAAGGGACGTCGAGCACCGGGGAGCTGTTTTTT. This sequence joins TRBV4-2 and TRBJ2-2; unclear D gene. The V and J ends lost 1 base and 4 bases respectively, with 10 bases between them. The CDR3 has 15 residues. CDR1 LGHNA and CDR2 YNFKEQ come from the germline V gene.

The rearrangement links TRBV7-2 to TRBJ2-1, with TRBD2 identical over 8 bases. This CDR3 has 15 amino acids. Germline V CDR1 and CDR2: SGHTA, FQGNSA. With V trimmed by 1 base and J by 2 bases, 1 base remained unmatched. CDR3 sequence reads: CASSLGTSPYNEQFF. CDR3 nucleotides: TGTGCCAGCAGCTTAGGGACTAGCCCCTACAATGAGCAGTTCTTC.